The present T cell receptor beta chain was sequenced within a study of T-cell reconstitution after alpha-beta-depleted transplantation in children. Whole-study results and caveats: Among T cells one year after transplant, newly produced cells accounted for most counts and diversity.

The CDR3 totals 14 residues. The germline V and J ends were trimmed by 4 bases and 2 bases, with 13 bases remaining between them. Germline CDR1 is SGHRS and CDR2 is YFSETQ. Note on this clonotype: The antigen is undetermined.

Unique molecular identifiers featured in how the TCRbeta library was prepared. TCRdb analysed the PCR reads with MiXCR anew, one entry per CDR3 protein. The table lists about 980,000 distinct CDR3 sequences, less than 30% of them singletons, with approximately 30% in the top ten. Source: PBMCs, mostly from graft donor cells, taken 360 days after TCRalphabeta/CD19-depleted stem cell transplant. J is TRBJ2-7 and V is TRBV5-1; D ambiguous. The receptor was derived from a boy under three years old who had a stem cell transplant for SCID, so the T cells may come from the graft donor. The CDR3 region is CASSGTGPTYEQYF. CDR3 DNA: TGCGCCAGCAGCGGAACCGGGCCCACCTACGAGCAGTACTTC.